The 30 T cell receptor beta chains listed next were all sequenced from one sample in a study of T cells after yellow fever vaccination. Each CDR3 protein is one row after TCRdb ran MiXCR on the 5' RACE reads. The table includes about 60,000 distinct CDR3 sequences, around 6.5% detected once. Here the sequenced sample was CD8+ T cells sorted from PBMCs, taken on the day of the first yellow fever vaccination. Receptors originate from a man between 18 and 29 years old who received the YFV17D yellow fever vaccine.

V usage is TRBV7-9 and J usage is TRBJ1-2; D not certain. The germline gives CDR1 SEHNR, CDR2 FQNEAQ (reference sequence). Trimming cost V 3 bases and J 10 bases, with 9 bases left between them. This CDR3 spans 11 amino acids. The CDR3 DNA follows: TGTGCCAGCAGCTTCGTACTTTCCTACACCTTC. Translating it yields CASSFVLSYTF.

The sample holds a few counts of this clonotype. This chain uses TRBV12-3 or TRBV12-4 with TRBJ2-7; D not certain. CDR3 size: 14 residues. Trimming left V 8 bases short and J 0 bases short, with 14 bases between. The CDR3 DNA sequence: TGTGCCAGCCTTCACCGTAGTAGCTCCTACGAGCAGTACTTC. Encoded protein: CASLHRSSSYEQYF.

The table lists this clonotype with many counts. The chain combines TRBV6-2 or TRBV6-3 with TRBJ2-7; 7 bases are shared with TRBD1. With V trimmed by 5 bases and J by 3 bases, 10 bases remained unmatched. This CDR3 contains 15 residues. CDR1 and CDR2 from the germline V gene are MNHEY and SVGEGT. CDR3 protein: CASSKSGTAIYEQYF. The CDR3 nucleotides read TGTGCCAGCAGTAAATCCGGGACAGCCATCTACGAGCAGTACTTC.

There are many counts of this clonotype. CDR3 region: CASSSGSGTGDQETQYF. CDR3 DNA: TGTGCCAGCAGTTCGGGTTCCGGGACAGGGGACCAAGAGACCCAGTACTTC. V and J are TRBV7-9 and TRBJ2-5, with 10 positions matching TRBD1. Germline V gene data show CDR1 as SEHNR and CDR2 as FQNEAQ (reference sequence). V trimming: 6 bases; J trimming: 0 bases; junction bases outside the gene matches: 10. CDR3 size: 17 residues.

This clonotype was seen repeatedly, ten times or more. J is TRBJ2-5 and V is TRBV24-1; 7 nucleotides match TRBD1. The V gene end was trimmed by 4 bases and the J gene end by 5 bases; junction bases not matched to a gene: 15. This CDR3 region has 17 residues. Germline V gives CDR1 KGHDR, CDR2 SFDVKD. The CDR3, as DNA: TGTGCCACCAGTGACAACATAAGGGGGCAGGGAAATGAGACCCAGTACTTC. Translating it yields CATSDNIRGQGNETQYF.

At least ten counts were recorded for this clonotype. CDR3 amino acids: CASSVELLSSYNEQFF. CDR3 bases: TGTGCCAGCAGTGTGGAACTCCTATCCTCCTACAATGAGCAGTTCTTC. The chain uses TRBV6-1 and TRBJ2-1, with unresolved D. With 4 bases removed from V and 0 bases from J, the gap between germline ends came to 13 bases. The CDR3 spans 16 residues. Germline V CDR1 and CDR2: MNHNS, SASEGT.

V gene TRBV7-6 combines with J gene TRBJ2-2; D is possibly TRBD2 (6 bases). The germline CDR1 and CDR2 sequences are SGHVS and FNYEAQ. The CDR3 extends over 16 amino acids. The V and J ends lost 1 base and 6 bases respectively, with 15 bases between them. CDR3 loop: CASSLGGTGGAGELFF. In nucleotides, the CDR3 is TGTGCCAGCAGCTTAGGGGGGACTGGAGGGGCCGGGGAGCTGTTTTTT.

V usage is TRBV7-9 and J usage is TRBJ2-7, with 7 bases lining up with TRBD2. Germline V lookup: CDR1 SEHNR, CDR2 FQNEAQ (reference sequence). With V trimmed by 5 bases and J by 3 bases, 7 bases remained unmatched. This CDR3 has 14 amino acids. DNA for the CDR3: TGTGCCAGCAGCCCTCTTGAGCGGGGCTACGAGCAGTACTTC. Protein sequence: CASSPLERGYEQYF.

This clonotype was seen many times. CDR3 bases: TGTGCCAGCAGCTTAGTACGGGACAGGAGCACAGATACGCAGTATTTT. Its translation is CASSLVRDRSTDTQYF. This chain links TRBV7-8 with TRBJ2-3; 8 bases are a match to TRBD1. Germline assignment: CDR1 SGHVS and CDR2 FQNEAQ. The ends lost 1 base at V and 0 bases at J; junction bases unmatched: 3. The CDR3 extends over 16 amino acids.

This clonotype occurred many times. The chain couples TRBV20-1 to TRBJ2-1; the match to TRBD2 covers 9 bases. Trimming took 2 bases from V and 10 from J; bases not matched to a gene: 18. Germline lookup yields CDR1 DFQATT and CDR2 SNEGSKA (reference sequence). CDR3 length: 17 residues. CDR3 sequence (DNA): TGCAGTGCTAGAACTGGGGCACCTAGCGGGGATGGAACGGAGCAGTTCTTC. This gives the protein CSARTGAPSGDGTEQFF.

This chain links TRBV6-2 or TRBV6-3 with TRBJ2-1, with a weak D call TRBD2 (6 bases). Germline V gives CDR1 MNHEY, CDR2 SVGEGT. This CDR3 region has 13 residues. Between the trimmed V and J ends, which lost 8 bases and 6 bases, there was a span of 14 bases. The CDR3 region is CASAPARGNEQFF. In nucleotides, the CDR3 is TGTGCCAGCGCCCCCGCGCGGGGCAATGAGCAGTTCTTC.

This clonotype was counted a few times. The chain uses TRBV21-1 and TRBJ2-2; the DNA was not compared with TRBD1, the D call given in the table. TRBV21-1 is termed a pseudogene. The CDR3 runs 15 residues. This chain's CDR3 is CASTTHRGNTGELFF. The CDR3 nucleotides read TGTGCCAGCACCACCCACAGGGGAAACACCGGGGAGCTGTTTTTT.

V and J are TRBV5-1 and TRBJ2-7; maybe TRBD2 (5 bases). Per germline, CDR1 SGHRS and CDR2 YFSETQ. V was pared by 4 bases and J by 7 bases, with 18 bases between. The CDR3 covers 14 residues. The CDR3 protein is CASSPRRVGNEQYF. The CDR3 DNA sequence: TGCGCCAGCAGCCCTCGGCGGGTGGGGAATGAGCAGTACTTC.

At least ten counts were recorded for this clonotype. The rearrangement joins TRBV7-9 to TRBJ2-1; the D is unclear. Trimming cost V 1 base and J 11 bases, with 9 bases left between them. Per germline, CDR1 SEHNR and CDR2 FQNEAQ (reference sequence). This CDR3 comprises 12 residues. The CDR3 DNA is TGTGCCAGCAGCTTAGGCTCCGCTAAGCAGTTCTTC. Translating it yields CASSLGSAKQFF.

This clonotype was observed at least ten times. The chain joins TRBV4-1 to TRBJ2-2; either TRBD1 or TRBD2 may supply D (5 bases each). The CDR3 contains 16 residues. CDR1 is MGHRA and CDR2 is YSYEKL in the germline V gene. V lost 2 bases, J lost 3 bases, and 13 bases lay in between. CDR3 sequence (DNA): TGCGCCAGCAGCCAACCTACCGGGGCCTACACCGGGGAGCTGTTTTTT. Encoded protein: CASSQPTGAYTGELFF.

This clonotype has a count of ten or more. This chain links TRBV6-6 with TRBJ1-1; D possibly corresponds to TRBD1 (6 bases). There are 13 residues in the CDR3. V was shortened by 7 bases and J by 1 base, with 10 bases between the two germline ends. From germline, CDR1 is MNHNY and CDR2 SVGAGI (reference sequence). The CDR3 bases are TGTGCCAGCAAACTGGGACAGAACACTGAAGCTTTCTTT. Amino acid sequence: CASKLGQNTEAFF.

This sequence joins TRBV5-1 and TRBJ2-5; 8 bases map to TRBD1. CDR1 and CDR2 from the germline V gene are SGHRS and YFSETQ. J was trimmed by 5 bases and V by 4 bases; bases with no gene match: 7. The CDR3 has 14 amino acids. This CDR3 is CASSVGQGAETQYF. The CDR3 DNA sequence: TGCGCCAGCAGCGTCGGACAGGGAGCGGAGACCCAGTACTTC.

This clonotype was picked up many times. This sequence joins TRBV5-1 and TRBJ2-5; 9 nucleotides align to TRBD1. Germline values: CDR1 SGHRS, CDR2 YFSETQ. Trimming cost V 0 bases and J 4 bases; bases outside gene matches: 4. The CDR3 extends over 15 amino acids. CDR3 protein: CASSLAPDRGETQYF. The CDR3, as DNA: TGCGCCAGCAGCTTGGCCCCGGACAGGGGAGAGACCCAGTACTTC.

This clonotype showed up many times. This chain connects TRBV12-3 or TRBV12-4 to TRBJ1-6; D is uncertain. Trimming took 5 bases from V and 11 from J, leaving 13 bases between them. The CDR3 loop spans 13 amino acids. CDR3 in DNA: TGTGCCAGCAGTGAACACCCCGCTGCACCCCTCCACTTT. Translating it yields CASSEHPAAPLHF.

This clonotype showed up just a few times. The gene calls are TRBV6-5 and TRBJ2-7, with D maybe TRBD2 (6 bases). The V and J ends lost 0 bases and 1 base respectively, with 16 bases between them. There are 17 residues in the CDR3. Germline V gene sequence: CDR1 MNHEY, CDR2 SVGAGI. The DNA of the CDR3 is TGTGCCAGCAGTTACTCTGTGGGACTGAGCCGTTCCTACGAGCAGTACTTC. Translation gives CASSYSVGLSRSYEQYF.

This clonotype was counted many times. The J gene is TRBJ2-7, the V gene TRBV6-2 or TRBV6-3, with D possibly being TRBD2 (5 bases). Trimming stripped 6 bases from V and 0 bases from J, with 9 bases between. CDR3 length: 13 amino acids. Germline loops: CDR1 MNHEY, CDR2 SVGEGT. CDR3: CASSHGNSYEQYV. The CDR3 DNA is TGTGCCAGCAGCCACGGGAACTCCTACGAGCAGTACGTC.

In this sample, this clonotype turned up a few times. In DNA form, the CDR3 reads TGTGCCAGCAGCTTAGACCTGGGTCCCTACGAGCAGTACTTC. Translated, it gives CASSLDLGPYEQYF. This rearrangement joins TRBV7-2 to TRBJ2-7, with no clear D. Germline V gene lookup returns CDR1 SGHTA and CDR2 FQGNSA. Trimming cost V 1 base and J 2 bases, with 9 bases left between them. This CDR3 is built from 14 residues. Combining the CDR3 with reference TRBV7-2 and TRBJ2-7 gives the whole variable domain GAGVSQSPSNKVTEKGKDVELRCDPISGHTALYWYRQSLGQGLEFLIYFQGNSAPDKSGLPSDRFSAERTGGSVSTLTIQRTQQEDSAVYLCASSLDLGPYEQYFGPGTRLTVT.

The J gene is TRBJ2-3, the V gene TRBV15, with 15 bases fitting TRBD2. The V gene end was trimmed by 2 bases and the J gene end by 2 bases; junction bases not matched to a gene: 2. Germline V lookup: CDR1 LNHNV, CDR2 YYDKDF (reference sequence). The CDR3 has 17 amino acids. The CDR3 spells CATSRRTSGGDTDTQYF. The CDR3, as DNA: TGTGCCACCAGCAGAAGGACTAGCGGGGGGGACACAGATACGCAGTATTTT.

This clonotype was seen repeatedly, ten times or more. The chain combines TRBV29-1 with TRBJ2-3; D is uncertain. Germline CDR1 and CDR2: SQVTM and ANQGSEA. The CDR3 consists of 13 residues. V lost 3 bases and J 1 base, leaving 8 bases between the germline ends. The CDR3 coding sequence is TGCAGCGTTGATAGCACAGGCACAGATACGCAGTATTTT. It codes for CSVDSTGTDTQYF.

This clonotype appeared many times. The CDR3 DNA follows: TGCAGCGTCCGACACGGCTCAGGGAATGGCTACACCTTC. This encodes CSVRHGSGNGYTF. The chain has TRBV29-1 and TRBJ1-2, with a possible D match to TRBD1 (5 bases). V lost 6 bases to trimming and J lost 6 bases, with 17 bases between them. The V gene's germline CDR1 is SQVTM and CDR2 ANQGSEA. The CDR3 runs to 13 residues.

As regards this clonotype: This may arise from a read error, as a much more abundant clone is one base away. The V and J genes are TRBV10-2 and TRBJ2-1; D may be TRBD1 (5 bases). CDR3 size: 15 residues. V shed 7 bases and J shed 0 bases, with 13 bases lying between them. Per germline, CDR1 WSHSY and CDR2 SAAADI. The CDR3 here is CASTTDSSSYNEQFF. The CDR3 region has the DNA TGCGCCAGCACTACTGACAGTAGCTCCTACAATGAGCAGTTCTTC.

This clonotype occurred a few times. V usage is TRBV5-6 and J usage is TRBJ2-1; 11 nucleotides align to TRBD1. Per germline, CDR1 SGHDT and CDR2 YYEEEE. This CDR3 has 19 amino acids. V was clipped by 2 bases and J by 10 bases; unmatched bases: 20. In DNA form, the CDR3 reads TGTGCCAGCAGCTTCCCGAGGTCTGGGACAGGGGGATTCGATTGGGAGCAGTTCTTC. Residues: CASSFPRSGTGGFDWEQFF.

There are many counts of this clonotype. V and J are TRBV9 and TRBJ2-1; 8 positions agree with TRBD1. This CDR3 is built from 15 residues. The ends lost 0 bases at V and 7 bases at J; junction bases unmatched: 6. Germline V CDR1 and CDR2: SGDLS, YYNGEE. The CDR3 DNA follows: TGTGCCAGCAGCGTAGTAACCCAGGGGGCGAATGAGCAGTTCTTC. This gives the protein CASSVVTQGANEQFF.

This clonotype was seen a few times. The chain combines TRBV7-9 with TRBJ1-1; D gene unclear. The CDR3 is 12 residues long. CDR1 is SEHNR, CDR2 FQNEAQ, per germline (reference sequence). The V end lost 7 bases, the J end lost 3 bases, and 9 bases lay between the germline ends. In nucleotides, the CDR3 is TGTGCCAGCAATTGGGTGGACACTGAAGCTTTCTTT. It codes for CASNWVDTEAFF.

In its sample, this clonotype was seen many times. The chain employs TRBV28 and TRBJ2-1; weak D call: TRBD2 (6 bases). The germline CDR1 and CDR2 sequences are MDHEN and SYDVKM. V lost 3 bases and J lost 6, with 9 bases in between. The CDR3 spans 13 residues. For the CDR3, the DNA is TGTGCCAGCAGTTTTGGCGGGGTCAATGAGCAGTTCTTC. Its translation: CASSFGGVNEQFF.